One sample yielded the 21 T cell receptor beta chains listed below, sequenced in a study of identifying expanded T cells in peripheral blood. Clones were read by immunoSEQ multiplex PCR, and TCRdb kept only the in-frame ones, dropping some. The table includes around 57,000 clones, 80% to 90% detected once. The material sequenced was blood. These receptors originate from a person aged 18 to 75 in good health.

This rearrangement joins TRBV5-5 to TRBJ2-5; D is perhaps TRBD2 (5 bases). CDR1 and CDR2 from the germline V gene are SGHKS and YYEKEE (reference sequence). The CDR3 consists of 13 residues. Trimming stripped 3 bases from V and 5 bases from J, with 11 bases between. The CDR3 coding sequence is TGTGCCAGCAGCTCTGGACTCGGGGAGACCCAGTACTTC. It yields the protein CASSSGLGETQYF. The full variable domain, with the rest looked up from reference TRBV5-5 and TRBJ2-5, is DAGVTQSPTHLIKTRGQQVTLRCSPISGHKSVSWYQQVLGQGPQFIFQYYEKEERGRGNFPDRFSARQFPNYSSELNVNALLLGDSALYLCASSSGLGETQYFGPGTRLLVL.

This chain joins TRBV5-4 and TRBJ2-7; 12 bases align to TRBD2. This CDR3 contains 15 residues. Trimming took 4 bases from V and 2 from J; bases not matched to a gene: 4. CDR1 SGHNT and CDR2 YYREEE come from the germline V gene (reference sequence). CDR3 sequence (DNA): TGTGCCAGCAGCCGACTAGCGGGGGCCGCCTACGAGCAGTACTTC. This gives the protein CASSRLAGAAYEQYF.

The rearrangement joins TRBV30 to TRBJ2-5, with 7 positions matching TRBD1. The V gene's germline CDR1 is GTSNPN and CDR2 SVGIG (reference sequence). The CDR3 is 15 amino acids. With V trimmed by 0 bases and J by 3 bases, 7 bases remained unmatched. The CDR3 loop is CAWSVGTEGEETQYF. The CDR3 nucleotides read TGTGCCTGGAGTGTAGGGACAGAGGGCGAAGAGACCCAGTACTTC.

This chain uses TRBV21-1 with TRBJ1-4. TRBV21-1 is deemed a pseudogene. This CDR3 contains 15 residues. CDR3 loop: CASSKEGGEGEKLFF. The CDR3, as DNA: TGTGCCAGCAGCAAAGAGGGCGGAGAGGGCGAAAAACTGTTTTTT.

V gene TRBV28 combines with J gene TRBJ2-7; 7 bases fit TRBD1. J was trimmed by 2 bases and V by 6 bases; bases with no gene match: 13. The CDR3 runs to 16 residues. CDR1 is MDHEN, CDR2 SYDVKM, per germline. CDR3 in DNA: TGTGCCAGCAGCCCCGGCGGACAGGATGACCCCTACGAGCAGTACTTC. It encodes CASSPGGQDDPYEQYF.

J is TRBJ2-3 and V is TRBV5-5; D perhaps matches TRBD2 (6 bases). The CDR3 length is 15 residues. Deletions cut 0 bases from V and 1 base from J, with 9 bases between. From germline, CDR1 is SGHKS and CDR2 YYEKEE (reference sequence). DNA for the CDR3: TGTGCCAGCAGCTTGGGGGACTGGGGCACAGATACGCAGTATTTT. Amino acid sequence: CASSLGDWGTDTQYF.

The V call is TRBV15, the J call TRBJ2-4; 8 bases map to TRBD1. The junction had 13 bases not matched to a gene; V was cut back by 0 bases and J by 6 bases. Germline CDR1 LNHNV, CDR2 YYDKDF (reference sequence). This CDR3 contains 18 residues. The CDR3 DNA reads TGTGCCACCAGCAGAGAGCAAATCCGGGACAGGTTTGGAAACATTCAGTACTTC. Translated, it gives CATSREQIRDRFGNIQYF.

The rearrangement links TRBV6-1 to TRBJ2-3; 7 bases line up with TRBD2. CDR1 and CDR2 (germline): MNHNS, SASEGT. V lost 1 base, J lost 3 bases, and 7 bases stayed unmatched. This CDR3 region has 16 residues. The CDR3 spells CASSEGRGGPTDTQYF. The CDR3 DNA reads TGTGCCAGCAGTGAAGGTAGGGGAGGGCCTACAGATACGCAGTATTTT.

The rearrangement links TRBV9 to TRBJ1-3, with a weak D call TRBD1 (6 bases). Germline V gives CDR1 SGDLS, CDR2 YYNGEE. Trimming left V 3 bases short and J 2 bases short, with 15 bases between. The CDR3 covers 16 residues. The CDR3 protein is CASSAGGGVPGNTIYF. CDR3 bases: TGTGCCAGCAGCGCCGGAGGGGGGGTTCCTGGAAACACCATATATTTT.

The J gene is TRBJ2-7, the V gene TRBV19, with a tentative D call TRBD1 (6 bases). Trimming left V 4 bases short and J 2 bases short, with 15 bases between. CDR1 and CDR2 from the germline V gene are LNHDA and SQIVND (reference sequence). CDR3 length equals 15 residues. CDR3 sequence: CASSKQEKGAYEQYF. The CDR3, as DNA: TGTGCCAGTAGTAAACAGGAGAAGGGGGCCTACGAGCAGTACTTC.

This sequence joins TRBV7-9 and TRBJ2-2; no clear D gene. This CDR3 has 16 residues. V lost 1 base, J lost 2 bases, and 11 bases lay in between. Germline loops: CDR1 SEHNR, CDR2 FQNEAQ (reference sequence). CDR3 sequence: CASSLGGEYNTGELFF. DNA for the CDR3: TGTGCCAGCAGCTTAGGTGGGGAATATAACACCGGGGAGCTGTTTTTT. Complete variable domain (other parts from reference TRBV7-9 and TRBJ2-2): DTGVSQNPRHKITKRGQNVTFRCDPISEHNRLYWYRQTLGQGPEFLTYFQNEAQLEKSRLLSDRFSAERPKGSFSTLEIQRTEQGDSAMYLCASSLGGEYNTGELFFGEGSRLTVL.

V gene TRBV28 combines with J gene TRBJ1-2; TRBD1 is a possible D gene (6 bases). Between the trimmed V and J ends, which lost 3 bases and 2 bases, there was a span of 13 bases. The CDR3 length is 15 residues. The germline CDR1 and CDR2 sequences are MDHEN and SYDVKM. The CDR3 here is CASSFGNRVNYGYTF. The CDR3 nucleotides read TGTGCCAGCAGTTTCGGGAACAGGGTAAACTATGGCTACACCTTC.

The chain recombines TRBV30 with TRBJ2-5, with D perhaps TRBD2 (6 bases). The germline gives CDR1 GTSNPN, CDR2 SVGIG (reference sequence). CDR3 length: 13 amino acids. Between the trimmed V and J ends, which lost 2 bases and 5 bases, there was a span of 12 bases. The DNA of the CDR3 is TGTGCCTGGAGTAATGGGGGGAGGGAGACCCAGTACTTC. It specifies CAWSNGGRETQYF.

This clone was seen a single time. The V and J genes are TRBV28 and TRBJ2-7, with D possibly TRBD1 on 6 matching bases. The germline CDR1 and CDR2 sequences are MDHEN and SYDVKM. With 6 bases removed from V and 2 bases from J, the gap between germline ends came to 20 bases. The CDR3 extends over 16 amino acids. This CDR3 is CASRPGGGQRAYEQYF. The CDR3 coding sequence is TGTGCCAGCAGGCCAGGCGGTGGACAGCGAGCCTACGAGCAGTACTTC.

This rearrangement joins TRBV15 to TRBJ2-7, with TRBD1 matching 9 bases. Looked up from germline, CDR1 is LNHNV and CDR2 is YYDKDF (reference sequence). The CDR3 extends over 16 amino acids. Unmatched junction bases numbered 8, after V lost 5 bases and J lost 0 bases. CDR3 nucleotide sequence: TGTGCCACCAGCCCGAGAGGGGGACAGGGCTCCTACGAGCAGTACTTC. Amino acids: CATSPRGGQGSYEQYF.

The rearrangement links TRBV7-3 to TRBJ2-1; 8 bases line up with TRBD2. The CDR3 contains 16 residues. Germline values: CDR1 SGHTA, CDR2 FQGTGA. V dropped 2 bases and J dropped 0; count of bases not matched to a gene: 3. The CDR3 sequence is CASSLFAGGSYNEQFF. CDR3 nucleotides: TGTGCCAGCAGCTTATTCGCGGGAGGCTCCTACAATGAGCAGTTCTTC.

This clone was counted a few times. This chain uses TRBV27 with TRBJ2-1; maybe TRBD2 (5 bases). Germline CDR1 is MNHEY and CDR2 is SMNVEV (reference sequence). This CDR3 contains 13 residues. Between the trimmed V and J ends, which lost 2 bases and 10 bases, there was a span of 12 bases. This CDR3 reads CASSLPVPGEQFF. CDR3 coding DNA: TGTGCCAGCAGTTTACCAGTTCCGGGGGAGCAGTTCTTC.

This chain links TRBV27 with TRBJ2-3; 7 bases match TRBD1. Per the germline V gene, CDR1 is MNHEY and CDR2 is SMNVEV (reference sequence). V shed 5 bases, J shed 5 bases, and the junction held 7 bases outside the gene matches. This CDR3 has 14 residues. CDR3 coding DNA: TGTGCCAGCAGTCAACAGGGGTTTAGAGATACGCAGTATTTT. Protein: CASSQQGFRDTQYF.

In nucleotides, the CDR3 is TGTGCCACCAGCAGTGCCCGGACAGGCCTACAAGAGACCCAGTACTTC. It yields the protein CATSSARTGLQETQYF. V is TRBV15 and J is TRBJ2-5, with 7 bases matching TRBD1. CDR1 and CDR2 from the germline V gene are LNHNV and YYDKDF (reference sequence). This CDR3 has 16 residues. V lost 3 bases and J lost 2; bases outside the gene matches: 9. The variable domain in full, completed from reference TRBV15 and TRBJ2-5, reads DAMVIQNPRYQVTQFGKPVTLSCSQTLNHNVMYWYQQKSSQAPKLLFHYYDKDFNNEADTPDNFQSRRPNTSFCFLDIRSPGLGDTAMYLCATSSARTGLQETQYFGPGTRLLVL.

CDR3 DNA: TGCGCCAGCAGCGAAAGGCCGGGGATCGTATTGGGCTACACCTTC. Its translation: CASSERPGIVLGYTF. V gene TRBV5-1 combines with J gene TRBJ1-2; no clear D gene. CDR1 is SGHRS and CDR2 is YFSETQ in the germline V gene. This CDR3 is 15 amino acids long. V was cut by 4 bases and J by 8 bases, with 21 bases left in between.

The rearrangement uses TRBV5-1 and TRBJ2-1, with 11 positions matching TRBD2. Germline CDR1 and CDR2: SGHRS and YFSETQ. The V segment lost 4 bases and the J segment 6 bases; nucleotides outside the gene matches: 9. This CDR3 has 16 residues. The chain's CDR3 is CASSPTAGTSGNEQFF. The CDR3 DNA sequence: TGCGCCAGCAGCCCCACCGCCGGGACTAGCGGCAATGAGCAGTTCTTC.